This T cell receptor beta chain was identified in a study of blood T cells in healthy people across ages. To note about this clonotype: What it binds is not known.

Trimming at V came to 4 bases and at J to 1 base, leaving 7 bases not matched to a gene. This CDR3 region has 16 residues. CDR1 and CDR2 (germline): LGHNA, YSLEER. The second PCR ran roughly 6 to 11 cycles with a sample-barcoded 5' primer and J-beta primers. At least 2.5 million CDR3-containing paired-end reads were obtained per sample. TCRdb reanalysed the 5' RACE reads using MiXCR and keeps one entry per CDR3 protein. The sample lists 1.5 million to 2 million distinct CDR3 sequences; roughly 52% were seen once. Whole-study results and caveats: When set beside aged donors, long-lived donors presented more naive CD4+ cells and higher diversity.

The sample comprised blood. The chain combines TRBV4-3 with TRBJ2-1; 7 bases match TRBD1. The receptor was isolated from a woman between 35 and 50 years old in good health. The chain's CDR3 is CASSPGQPSSYNEQFF. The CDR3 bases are TGCGCCAGCAGCCCGGGACAGCCGTCGTCCTACAATGAGCAGTTCTTC.